This T cell receptor (beta chain) emerged from a study of blood T cell repertoires in COVID-19. Background on the study: From T cells, B-cell-depleted T cells, or PBMCs came the material, which was cDNA or gDNA.

While infection was still active, Seattle patients were enrolled and then followed longitudinally. Trimming removed 4 bases from V and 7 bases from J; junction bases left unmatched: 9. Germline loops: CDR1 MDHEN, CDR2 SYDVKM. The CDR3 runs 14 residues. Per the original data handling: Amplifying reference gene primers gave estimates of nucleated cell counts. TCRdb's table, derived via immunoSEQ multiplex PCR, lists solely in-frame clones and lacks some. V, J and clone size derive from that table, while D and trimming were established from the DNA sequence. The repertoire holds approximately 300,000 clones, with 90% as singletons.

The TCR originated in a woman in her thirties with COVID-19, enrolled during active disease. Sequencing input: peripheral blood. The chain employs TRBV28 and TRBJ2-5, with 7 bases fitting TRBD1. Written as DNA, the CDR3 is TGTGCCAGCAGTTCGATGACAGGGCGGCTGACCCAGTACTTC. Translating it yields CASSSMTGRLTQYF.